These T cell receptor beta chains were read from a single sample in a study of human CD8 memory T cell subsets. TCRdb reprocessed the 5' RACE reads; each CDR3 protein has one entry and no DNA is given. This table holds roughly 4,500 distinct CDR3 sequences. The sample taken for sequencing was CD8+ T cells from PBMCs. These receptors were taken from a human donor in good health. Each CDR3 is given with its conserved first and last residue. For some rows the clone size is stated as once, few or many, or as a class when expanded; others skip it.

v_gene: TRBV29-1
abundance: large
j_gene: TRBJ2-7
CDR3aa: CSVEDRGSYEQYF

v_gene: TRBV29-1
abundance: .
j_gene: TRBJ2-7
CDR3aa: CSVVTGGVEQYF

v_gene: TRBV30
abundance: .
j_gene: TRBJ2-5
CDR3aa: CAWTGAQETQYF

v_gene: TRBV27
abundance: .
j_gene: TRBJ2-1
CDR3aa: CASSTGGVNNEQFF

v_gene: TRBV4-1
abundance: .
j_gene: TRBJ1-2
CDR3aa: CASSQSDYGYTF

v_gene: TRBV29-1
abundance: .
j_gene: TRBJ1-1
CDR3aa: CVAGGNTEAFF

v_gene: TRBV5-6
abundance: .
j_gene: TRBJ2-7
CDR3aa: CASSLVGITYEQYF

v_gene: TRBV28
abundance: .
j_gene: TRBJ1-6
CDR3aa: CASTPPRGPLHF

v_gene: TRBV28
abundance: .
j_gene: TRBJ1-5
CDR3aa: CASSLGQGFRQPQHF

v_gene: TRBV30
abundance: .
j_gene: TRBJ1-1
CDR3aa: CAWSGQYTEAFF

v_gene: TRBV20-1
abundance: .
j_gene: TRBJ1-5
CDR3aa: CSASARPRQPQHF

v_gene: TRBV28
abundance: .
j_gene: TRBJ2-1
CDR3aa: CASSTGSGSKVNEQFF

v_gene: TRBV6-1
abundance: medium-sized
j_gene: TRBJ2-7
CDR3aa: CASSEAGTGGREQYF

v_gene: TRBV11-1
abundance: .
j_gene: TRBJ2-5
CDR3aa: CASSLGVRGAETQYF

v_gene: TRBV7-6
abundance: .
j_gene: TRBJ2-7
CDR3aa: CASSLVGDLGGYEQYF

v_gene: TRBV5-1
abundance: .
j_gene: TRBJ2-3
CDR3aa: CASRGASSTDTQYF

v_gene: TRBV7-9
abundance: medium-sized
j_gene: TRBJ1-1
CDR3aa: CASTPGVATEAFF